The 14 T cell receptor beta chains below come from one sample, sequenced in a study of blood T cells in healthy people across ages (dated by TCRdb to between 2015 and 2016). The library was obtained by 5' RACE. Sequencing relied on an Illumina HiSeq 2500. The second PCR ran for about 6 to 11 cycles and used a J-beta primer mix along with a sample-barcoded 5' primer. TCRdb redid the processing of the public reads, applying fastp at Q25 and MiXCR, and retained in-frame beta chains. Records with the same CDR3 protein are collapsed into one entry carrying the most frequent genes and DNA. In all, the sample holds more than 1 million distinct CDR3 sequences, and more than 35% of those were seen once. Over 15% of the sample is in the top ten clones. Sequencing used blood. These receptors all come from a woman aged 55-70 years in good health.

This rearrangement joins TRBV28 to TRBJ2-7; weak D call: TRBD2 (6 bases). Germline V gives CDR1 MDHEN, CDR2 SYDVKM. Between the trimmed V and J ends, which lost 2 bases and 0 bases, there was a span of 14 bases. The CDR3 is 16 amino acids. The CDR3 DNA reads as TGTGCCAGCAGTTTAGGCGGGGCGGTGAGCTCCTACGAGCAGTACTTC. Protein product: CASSLGGAVSSYEQYF.

The chain has TRBV7-9 and TRBJ2-4; D is ambiguous. The CDR3 sequence is 16 residues long. Germline V gene lookup returns CDR1 SEHNR and CDR2 FQNEAQ (reference sequence). Deletions cut 6 bases from V and 0 bases from J, with 15 bases between. The CDR3 DNA reads TGTGCCAGCAGTCTTTACCCCTCGGGAGCCAAAAACATTCAGTACTTC. As protein: CASSLYPSGAKNIQYF.

The J gene is TRBJ2-1, the V gene TRBV3-1, with a tentative D call TRBD2 (6 bases). V lost 0 bases and J lost 8, with 11 bases in between. Germline V gives CDR1 LGHDT, CDR2 YNNKEL (reference sequence). This CDR3 is built from 14 residues. CDR3 amino acids: CASSQELPSDEQFF. Written as DNA, the CDR3 is TGTGCCAGCAGCCAAGAGCTGCCTAGCGATGAGCAGTTCTTC.

The chain combines TRBV11-1 with TRBJ2-2, with D perhaps TRBD1 or TRBD2 (6 bases each). V was shortened by 3 bases and J by 2 bases, with 13 bases between the two germline ends. Per germline, CDR1 SGHAT and CDR2 FQDESV (reference sequence). The CDR3 consists of 16 residues. CDR3 residues: CASSFEGGANTGELFF. The CDR3 DNA follows: TGTGCCAGCAGCTTTGAGGGGGGAGCAAACACCGGGGAGCTGTTTTTT. Together with reference TRBV11-1 and TRBJ2-2, the CDR3 gives the full variable domain: EAEVAQSPRYKITEKSQAVAFWCDPISGHATLYWYRQILGQGPELLVQFQDESVVDDSQLPKDRFSAERLKGVDSTLKIQPAELGDSAMYLCASSFEGGANTGELFFGEGSRLTVL.

The chain employs TRBV27 and TRBJ2-5, with a possible D match to TRBD1 (5 bases). The CDR3 is 14 amino acids. Trimming left V 5 bases short and J 3 bases short, with 13 bases between. The V gene's germline CDR1 is MNHEY and CDR2 SMNVEV (reference sequence). The CDR3 DNA follows: TGTGCCAGCAGTCCGAGGACAACCGAAGAGACCCAGTACTTC. Translation: CASSPRTTEETQYF.

This clonotype was seen a few times. The chain recombines TRBV5-1 with TRBJ1-2; weak D call: TRBD1 (6 bases). The V end was cut by 7 bases, the J end by 8 bases, with 18 bases between. This CDR3 spans 13 amino acids. Germline assignment: CDR1 SGHRS and CDR2 YFSETQ. The CDR3, as DNA: TGCGCCAGCGGAGCAGGGGACCTCGGAGGCTACACCTTC. It is translated as CASGAGDLGGYTF.

CDR3 amino acids: CASSYSGGANQPQHF. CDR3 DNA: TGTGCCAGCAGTTACTCGGGAGGGGCCAATCAGCCCCAGCATTTT. The gene calls are TRBV6-5 and TRBJ1-5, with D perhaps matching TRBD1 (5 bases). Trimming removed 0 bases from V and 3 bases from J, with 9 bases in between. The germline gives CDR1 MNHEY, CDR2 SVGAGI. The CDR3 has 15 amino acids.

The V and J genes are TRBV7-2 and TRBJ1-1, with no clear D. This CDR3 is built from 14 residues. V was cut by 5 bases and J by 1 base, with 11 bases left in between. CDR1 SGHTA and CDR2 FQGNSA come from the germline V gene. CDR3 sequence reads: CASSVRLWNTEAFF. CDR3 coding DNA: TGTGCCAGCAGCGTGAGACTCTGGAACACTGAAGCTTTCTTT. The variable domain in full, with the rest retrieved from reference TRBV7-2 and TRBJ1-1, is GAGVSQSPSNKVTEKGKDVELRCDPISGHTALYWYRQSLGQGLEFLIYFQGNSAPDKSGLPSDRFSAERTGGSVSTLTIQRTQQEDSAVYLCASSVRLWNTEAFFGQGTRLTVV.

The genes are TRBV28 and TRBJ2-7, with 10 bases fitting TRBD1. Germline V CDR1 and CDR2: MDHEN, SYDVKM. The junction had 9 bases not matched to a gene; V was cut back by 5 bases and J by 2 bases. CDR3 length equals 16 residues. This CDR3 reads CASSVARTGGTYEQYF. CDR3 DNA sequence: TGTGCCAGCAGTGTCGCCCGGACAGGGGGTACCTACGAGCAGTACTTC.

The chain links TRBV5-4 to TRBJ2-7; 7 bases line up with TRBD2. The J call may not be correct, given that the DNA end is closer to TRBJ2-5. CDR1 is SGHNT and CDR2 is YYREEE in the germline V gene (reference sequence). The CDR3 loop spans 14 amino acids. CDR3 region: CASSLGLETETQYF. The CDR3 DNA follows: TGTGCCAGCAGCTTAGGACTAGAAACGGAGACCCAGTACTTC.

The CDR3 sequence is CASSLVQGPGTQYF. Here the CDR3 DNA reads TGCGCCAGCAGCTTGGTACAGGGTCCGGGGACCCAGTACTTC. The rearrangement uses TRBV5-1 and TRBJ2-7, with D possibly TRBD1 on 6 matching bases. Matching the DNA end better, TRBJ2-5 makes the J call doubtful. The CDR3 loop spans 14 amino acids. CDR1 is SGHRS, CDR2 YFSETQ, per germline.

This rearrangement joins TRBV20-1 to TRBJ1-5; no clear D gene. Trimming cost V 6 bases and J 3 bases, with 12 bases left between them. CDR1 and CDR2 (germline): DFQATT, SNEGSKA (reference sequence). This CDR3 region has 13 residues. CDR3 sequence: CSAFDGPNQPQHF. For the CDR3, the DNA is TGCAGTGCCTTCGACGGGCCCAATCAGCCCCAGCATTTT.

This clonotype has a handful of counts. V is TRBV20-1 and J is TRBJ2-1; weak D call: TRBD2 (6 bases). Germline CDR1 is DFQATT and CDR2 is SNEGSKA (reference sequence). The CDR3 totals 14 residues. Deletions cut 3 bases from V and 7 bases from J, with 16 bases between. The CDR3 sequence is CSASGVAARNEQFF. For the CDR3, the DNA is TGCAGTGCTAGCGGGGTAGCGGCCCGGAATGAGCAGTTCTTC.

This clonotype was observed a few times. The rearrangement uses TRBV4-1 and TRBJ2-7, with 9 bases identical to TRBD1. Trimming cost V 0 bases and J 6 bases; bases outside gene matches: 12. CDR1 is MGHRA and CDR2 is YSYEKL in the germline V gene. The CDR3 consists of 17 residues. CDR3 sequence (DNA): TGCGCCAGCAGCCAAGATCCAAAGGGACAGGGATTTGGCGAGCAGTACTTC. This gives the protein CASSQDPKGQGFGEQYF.